This TCR beta chain was observed in a study of patients and donors after allogeneic stem cell transplantation. Trimming took 2 bases from V and 1 from J, leaving 16 bases between them. This CDR3 has 17 residues. Germline V gives CDR1 SGHDT, CDR2 YYEEEE. The table lists this clonotype with a few counts. TCRdb recomputed calls from the RT-PCR reads with MiXCR, one row per CDR3 protein. The sample consists of about 400,000 distinct CDR3 sequences, 15% to 20% of them appearing once. The chain couples TRBV5-6 to TRBJ2-1; D remains ambiguous. The sequenced sample consisted of blood, either unsorted or a sorted T cell fraction (not recorded which). The clonotype originates from a human donor who was either an allogeneic HSCT recipient or a stem cell or donor lymphocyte infusion donor (not recorded which). It is not recorded whose cells these are; they may come from a transplant donor. The CDR3, as DNA: TGTGCCAGCAGCTTTTTTATGATTGAGTTATCCTACAATGAGCAGTTCTTC. This encodes CASSFFMIELSYNEQFF.